One sample yielded the 17 T cell receptor beta chains listed below, sequenced in a study of cytomegalovirus exposure and HLA in healthy donors. PCR amplification relied on 60 Vbeta primers (plus 13 Jbeta primers). Clones were sequenced by immunoSEQ multiplex PCR, and TCRdb holds only the in-frame ones, with some missing. The profile shows some 170,000 clones, 82% of them singletons. Sequences were obtained from PBMCs. These receptors all stem from a girl aged 2 to 9 in good health and CMV-seropositive.

V gene TRBV30 combines with J gene TRBJ1-5, with 9 bases matching TRBD1. Germline CDR1 and CDR2: GTSNPN and SVGIG (reference sequence). V lost 2 bases to trimming and J lost 7 bases; unmatched junction nucleotides: 12. The CDR3 contains 16 residues. CDR3: CAWSQGDRVGLQPQHF. CDR3 in DNA: TGTGCCTGGAGTCAAGGGGACAGGGTAGGTCTCCAGCCCCAGCATTTT.

J is TRBJ1-5 and V is TRBV19, with TRBD1 matching over 7 bases. With 6 bases clipped from V and 2 bases from J, the junction kept 4 bases outside the gene matches. Germline V gives CDR1 LNHDA, CDR2 SQIVND (reference sequence). The CDR3 runs to 14 residues. CDR3 amino acids: CASRDRVGNQPQHF. Here the CDR3 DNA reads TGTGCCAGTAGAGACAGGGTTGGCAATCAGCCCCAGCATTTT.

The V and J genes are TRBV6-6 and TRBJ1-5, with D possibly being TRBD1 (5 bases). Germline V gene data show CDR1 as MNHNY and CDR2 as SVGAGI (reference sequence). This CDR3 has 12 residues. Trimming removed 4 bases at V and 6 bases at J, with 7 bases between. The CDR3 nucleotides are TGTGCCAGCAGTTTTCAGGGTCAGCCCCAGCATTTT. As protein: CASSFQGQPQHF.

Turning to this clone: The junction differs from germline at one of its ends, possibly a read error. V gene TRBV9 combines with J gene TRBJ2-5, with 7 bases that match TRBD2. CDR3 size: 14 residues. From germline, CDR1 is SGDLS and CDR2 YYNGEE. CDR3 region: CASSGLDAVETQYF. CDR3 in DNA: TGTGCCAGTAGCGGGCTAGATGCCGTGGAGACCCAGTACTTC.

The chain carries TRBV6-6 and TRBJ1-6; D unresolved. Germline CDR1 and CDR2: MNHNY and SVGAGI (reference sequence). CDR3 size: 14 residues. With 6 bases removed from V and 4 bases from J, the gap between germline ends came to 10 bases. CDR3 nucleotides: TGTGCCAGCAGGGAGGGCGGGTATAATTCACCCCTCCACTTT. Protein sequence: CASREGGYNSPLHF.

This clone was found once. The J gene is TRBJ2-5, the V gene TRBV4-2; 8 bases align to TRBD2. With 1 base clipped from V and 2 bases from J, the junction kept 6 bases outside the gene matches. Germline CDR1 LGHNA, CDR2 YNFKEQ. The CDR3 totals 16 residues. The CDR3 is CASSQVGPGGQETQYF. DNA for the CDR3: TGTGCCAGCAGCCAAGTTGGCCCGGGAGGGCAAGAGACCCAGTACTTC.

The rearrangement links TRBV5-6 to TRBJ2-2; 8 bases fit TRBD1. This CDR3 spans 16 amino acids. Per the germline V gene, CDR1 is SGHDT and CDR2 is YYEEEE. V dropped 4 bases and J dropped 4; count of bases not matched to a gene: 9. In DNA, the CDR3 is TGTGCCAGCAGCACAAGGACAGGGTCGGGCACCGGGGAGCTGTTTTTT. Protein sequence: CASSTRTGSGTGELFF.

Only a few counts were recorded for this clone. The chain joins TRBV30 to TRBJ1-5; D not resolved. The CDR3 length is 16 residues. Germline assignment: CDR1 GTSNPN and CDR2 SVGIG (reference sequence). The V gene lost 0 bases and the J gene lost 2 bases, with 14 bases spanning the gap. CDR3 residues: CAWSVLDPGGNQPQHF. DNA of the CDR3: TGTGCCTGGAGTGTTCTGGATCCCGGGGGCAATCAGCCCCAGCATTTT.

The V gene is TRBV6-5, the J gene TRBJ1-1, with a weak D call TRBD1 (5 bases). Trimming cost V 6 bases and J 7 bases, with 9 bases left between them. Germline CDR1 is MNHEY and CDR2 is SVGAGI. This CDR3 has 11 residues. The CDR3 DNA is TGTGCCAGCAGGAGGGGAGGTGAAGCTTTCTTT. It translates to CASRRGGEAFF.

This clone was found once. V usage is TRBV19 and J usage is TRBJ1-1; TRBD1 matches 7 bases. The CDR3 consists of 15 residues. V was clipped by 9 bases and J by 0 bases; unmatched bases: 10. Germline V CDR1 and CDR2: LNHDA, SQIVND (reference sequence). For the CDR3, the DNA is TGTGCCAGAGATACAGGGGTTCTAATGAACACTGAAGCTTTCTTT. Translating gives CARDTGVLMNTEAFF.

The chain combines TRBV4-1 with TRBJ2-7; TRBD2 agrees at 10 bases. The V gene's germline CDR1 is MGHRA and CDR2 YSYEKL. The trim removed 9 bases at V and 0 bases at J, leaving 2 bases unmatched. The CDR3 has 13 residues. For the CDR3, the DNA is TGCGCCAGTGGACTAGCGGTCTCCTACGAGCAGTACTTC. It specifies CASGLAVSYEQYF.

The rearrangement uses TRBV30 and TRBJ1-6, with D tentatively TRBD1 (6 bases). Germline assignment: CDR1 GTSNPN and CDR2 SVGIG (reference sequence). CDR3 size: 13 residues. Trimming removed 3 bases from V and 7 bases from J, with 10 bases in between. CDR3 bases: TGTGCCTGGAGGGACAGTCGGAATTCACCCCTCCACTTT. This encodes CAWRDSRNSPLHF.

The genes are TRBV30 and TRBJ1-1; D is uncertain. The CDR3 extends over 13 amino acids. Per the germline V gene, CDR1 is GTSNPN and CDR2 is SVGIG (reference sequence). V was clipped by 5 bases and J by 0 bases, with 10 bases between them. CDR3 nucleotide sequence: TGTGCCTGGCGGGTGGTCATGAACACTGAAGCTTTCTTT. This gives the protein CAWRVVMNTEAFF.

V is TRBV6-1 and J is TRBJ2-3, with a possible D match to TRBD2 (6 bases). Germline V lookup: CDR1 MNHNS, CDR2 SASEGT. There are 15 residues in the CDR3. Trimming stripped 0 bases from V and 6 bases from J, with 13 bases between. The CDR3 DNA follows: TGTGCCAGCAGTGAAGCTCGTCGGGAGTTCGATACGCAGTATTTT. It translates to CASSEARREFDTQYF.

This rearrangement joins TRBV5-6 to TRBJ2-7, with 8 positions matching TRBD1. The CDR3 spans 15 residues. The V gene's germline CDR1 is SGHDT and CDR2 YYEEEE. V dropped 0 bases and J dropped 4; count of bases not matched to a gene: 6. The CDR3 is CASSLGAGGGYEQYF. In DNA form, the CDR3 reads TGTGCCAGCAGCTTGGGGGCAGGGGGCGGATACGAGCAGTACTTC.

The chain is built from TRBV28 and TRBJ2-2; D call uncertain. The germline V gene has CDR1 MDHEN and CDR2 SYDVKM. The CDR3 extends over 15 amino acids. V lost 3 bases and J lost 5, with 13 bases in between. CDR3 sequence reads: CASSFGQAPTGELFF. Here the CDR3 DNA reads TGTGCCAGCAGTTTCGGCCAAGCGCCAACCGGGGAGCTGTTTTTT. The full variable domain, rest sourced from reference TRBV28 and TRBJ2-2, is DVKVTQSSRYLVKRTGEKVFLECVQDMDHENMFWYRQDPGLGLRLIYFSYDVKMKEKGDIPEGYSVSREKKERFSLILESASTNQTSMYLCASSFGQAPTGELFFGEGSRLTVL.

The chain employs TRBV5-4 and TRBJ2-5, with D perhaps matching TRBD1 (5 bases). V dropped 1 base and J dropped 5 bases, with 12 bases sitting between them. Germline V gene sequence: CDR1 SGHNT, CDR2 YYREEE (reference sequence). This CDR3 contains 14 residues. The CDR3 coding sequence is TGTGCCAGCAGCTTGTGGCAGGGAATGGAGACCCAGTACTTC. Translation: CASSLWQGMETQYF.